The 32 T cell receptor beta chains listed next were all sequenced from one sample in a study of blood T cell repertoires in COVID-19. Using immunoSEQ multiplex PCR, the repertoire was profiled, and TCRdb retains in-frame clones only, with some absent. Here the sample spans 300,000 to 450,000 clones, around nine tenths being singletons. The specimen sequenced was PBMCs or T cells enriched from blood (not recorded which). The receptors come from a young woman who had recovered from COVID-19.

This clone was counted between two and nine times. This sequence joins TRBV5-1 and TRBJ2-2; 9 bases are a match to TRBD1. Germline values: CDR1 SGHRS, CDR2 YFSETQ. This CDR3 spans 15 amino acids. The ends lost 4 bases at V and 7 bases at J; junction bases unmatched: 8. The CDR3: CASSQRTGVSGELFF. The CDR3 DNA reads as TGCGCCAGCAGCCAAAGGACAGGGGTGAGCGGGGAGCTGTTTTTT.

V is TRBV30 and J is TRBJ1-3; D is unresolved. The CDR3 totals 16 residues. V was cut by 0 bases and J by 0 bases, with 12 bases left in between. Germline V lookup: CDR1 GTSNPN, CDR2 SVGIG (reference sequence). The CDR3 here is CAWSVVRFDSGNTIYF. The CDR3 DNA sequence: TGTGCCTGGAGTGTAGTCAGGTTTGACTCTGGAAACACCATATATTTT.

This chain joins TRBV10-3 and TRBJ1-1; 7 nucleotides match TRBD1. Trimming cost V 6 bases and J 2 bases; bases outside gene matches: 3. This CDR3 spans 13 amino acids. In germline, CDR1 is ENHRY, CDR2 SYGVKD. CDR3: CAIRRQGNTEAFF. CDR3 sequence (DNA): TGTGCCATCAGAAGACAGGGCAACACTGAAGCTTTCTTT.

Details on this clone: The sample carries other DNA sequences with the same CDR3. This rearrangement joins TRBV5-1 to TRBJ1-1; D gene unclear. CDR1 is SGHRS and CDR2 is YFSETQ in the germline V gene. The CDR3 contains 13 residues. The V and J ends lost 2 bases and 1 base respectively, with 6 bases between them. CDR3 amino acids: CASSFGGNTEAFF. The CDR3 region has the DNA TGCGCCAGCAGCTTTGGAGGGAACACTGAAGCTTTCTTT.

The V and J genes are TRBV5-1 and TRBJ2-3; TRBD1 matches at 8 bases. This CDR3 has 15 amino acids. CDR1 is SGHRS, CDR2 YFSETQ, per germline. V was pared by 3 bases and J by 3 bases, with 6 bases of the junction left unmatched. For the CDR3, the DNA is TGCGCCAGCAGCTATTGGGACAGGTTTACAGATACGCAGTATTTT. Protein: CASSYWDRFTDTQYF.

This sequence joins TRBV4-1 and TRBJ2-7, with D unresolved. This CDR3 spans 15 amino acids. Trimming left V 0 bases short and J 0 bases short, with 9 bases between. CDR1 MGHRA and CDR2 YSYEKL come from the germline V gene. CDR3 sequence (DNA): TGCGCCAGCAGCCAAGATCCGTCGAGCTCCTACGAGCAGTACTTC. This sequence encodes CASSQDPSSSYEQYF.

The chain uses TRBV6-1 and TRBJ1-5; TRBD1 aligns across 9 bases. From germline, CDR1 is MNHNS and CDR2 SASEGT. The CDR3 length is 18 residues. Trimming removed 4 bases from V and 7 bases from J; junction bases left unmatched: 17. CDR3 nucleotide sequence: TGTGCCAGCAGTGCGATGGGACAGGGTCTCGGGGTTAGGCAGCCCCAGCATTTT. Translating it yields CASSAMGQGLGVRQPQHF.

The chain uses TRBV27 and TRBJ2-7; TRBD1 aligns across 8 bases. Looked up from germline, CDR1 is MNHEY and CDR2 is SMNVEV (reference sequence). V lost 5 bases to trimming and J lost 5 bases; unmatched junction nucleotides: 14. The CDR3 is 16 residues long. CDR3 protein: CASSHPRTGMLDEQYF. In DNA, the CDR3 is TGTGCCAGCAGTCACCCAAGGACAGGGATGTTGGACGAGCAGTACTTC.

V gene TRBV4-1 combines with J gene TRBJ2-5; D is ambiguous. Trimming took 1 base from V and 7 from J, leaving 13 bases between them. The V gene's germline CDR1 is MGHRA and CDR2 YSYEKL. The CDR3 extends over 14 amino acids. CDR3 nucleotides: TGCGCCAGCAGCCAAGTTGAGGCAGTTGCGACCCAGTACTTC. Encoded protein: CASSQVEAVATQYF.

The chain recombines TRBV9 with TRBJ1-2; 7 bases fit TRBD1. The CDR3 covers 13 residues. The V gene's germline CDR1 is SGDLS and CDR2 YYNGEE. V shed 2 bases and J 4 bases; nucleotides not matched to a gene: 2. The CDR3 loop reads CASSVGTVYGYTF. In nucleotides, the CDR3 is TGTGCCAGCAGCGTTGGGACAGTCTATGGCTACACCTTC.

The V gene is TRBV5-6, the J gene TRBJ2-7, with 9 bases lining up with TRBD1. Germline V gene data show CDR1 as SGHDT and CDR2 as YYEEEE. The V and J ends lost 3 bases and 4 bases, in that order; junction bases with no gene match: 11. This CDR3 is built from 16 residues. The CDR3 nucleotides read TGTGCCAGCAGCTGGGGCGGACAGGGGACCCTTTACGAGCAGTACTTC. This codes for CASSWGGQGTLYEQYF.

The chain carries TRBV7-3 and TRBJ2-1; TRBD2 agrees at 8 bases. The junction had 5 bases not matched to a gene; V was cut back by 5 bases and J by 2 bases. The CDR3 is made up of 15 amino acids. The germline V gene has CDR1 SGHTA and CDR2 FQGTGA. As DNA, the CDR3 is TGTGCCAGCAGCGTAAGCGGGGGAGCCTACAATGAGCAGTTCTTC. Translating it yields CASSVSGGAYNEQFF.

The rearrangement links TRBV20-1 to TRBJ2-1; D is uncertain. Trimming left V 6 bases short and J 6 bases short, with 9 bases between. CDR1 is DFQATT, CDR2 SNEGSKA, per germline (reference sequence). This CDR3 comprises 11 residues. The CDR3 protein is CSAPRFNEQFF. The DNA for the CDR3 is TGCAGTGCCCCGCGCTTCAATGAGCAGTTCTTC.

This clone was recorded a few times. V is TRBV19 and J is TRBJ1-6; D gene ambiguous. The CDR3 is 13 amino acids. V lost 4 bases, J lost 7 bases, and 8 bases lay in between. The germline V gene encodes CDR1 LNHDA and CDR2 SQIVND (reference sequence). For the CDR3, the DNA is TGTGCCAGTAGTAGAGGGTGGAATTCACCCCTCCACTTT. Amino acids: CASSRGWNSPLHF.

The chain carries TRBV18 and TRBJ1-2; D is perhaps TRBD1 (6 bases). Per germline, CDR1 KGHSH and CDR2 LQKENI. The ends were cut back, 3 bases at V and 8 bases at J, with 10 bases in the middle. There are 12 residues in the CDR3. The CDR3 DNA reads as TGTGCCAGCTCACCGTCAGGGGAAGGCTACACCTTC. Translated, it gives CASSPSGEGYTF.

V is TRBV14 and J is TRBJ1-2, with D hard to call. Trimming pared 4 bases from V and 8 bases from J, leaving 14 bases between. The CDR3 length is 13 residues. Germline V gene lookup returns CDR1 SGHDN and CDR2 FVKESK. The CDR3 loop is CASSLSPIIGYTF. CDR3 in DNA: TGTGCCAGCAGCCTCTCGCCTATCATCGGCTACACCTTC. Using reference TRBV14 and TRBJ1-2 for the parts outside the CDR3, the full variable domain is EAGVTQFPSHSVIEKGQTVTLRCDPISGHDNLYWYRRVMGKEIKFLLHFVKESKQDESGMPNNRFLAERTGGTYSTLKVQPAELEDSGVYFCASSLSPIIGYTFGSGTRLTVV.

The gene calls are TRBV5-4 and TRBJ2-7; 8 bases fit TRBD1. Germline CDR1 reads SGHNT; CDR2 reads YYREEE (reference sequence). V lost 3 bases and J lost 0; bases outside the gene matches: 17. The CDR3 length is 19 residues. Here the CDR3 DNA reads TGTGCCAGCAGCTCCCGGACAGGGACCCCTCATACATTCTCCTACGAGCAGTACTTC. Translated, it gives CASSSRTGTPHTFSYEQYF.

The chain combines TRBV19 with TRBJ1-1; TRBD1 matches 12 bases. The CDR3 loop spans 17 amino acids. Germline CDR1 LNHDA, CDR2 SQIVND (reference sequence). Losses at the gene ends were 3 bases for V and 1 base for J; bases not matched to a gene: 6. The CDR3 coding sequence is TGTGCCAGTAGTATGGGGGACAGGGGGCTGTGGAACACTGAAGCTTTCTTT. This translates into CASSMGDRGLWNTEAFF.

The chain links TRBV7-2 to TRBJ2-1, with 9 positions matching TRBD1. The CDR3 sequence is 16 residues long. V shed 4 bases and J 8 bases; nucleotides not matched to a gene: 12. Germline-derived CDR1 and CDR2 are SGHTA and FQGNSA. This CDR3 reads CASSSSGGTGPYEQFF. CDR3 DNA sequence: TGTGCCAGCAGCTCCTCCGGCGGGACAGGGCCTTATGAGCAGTTCTTC.

This chain links TRBV30 with TRBJ2-1; tentatively, D is TRBD2 (6 bases). V shed 3 bases and J shed 9 bases, with 30 bases lying between them. Germline V gene lookup returns CDR1 GTSNPN and CDR2 SVGIG (reference sequence). The CDR3 is made up of 18 amino acids. DNA for the CDR3: TGTGCCTGGAGCGTCGGCCTGGATTCGGGACTCGCCTGGGGTGAGCAGTTCTTC. Translated: CAWSVGLDSGLAWGEQFF.

This clone was seen only once. This rearrangement joins TRBV5-6 to TRBJ1-5; TRBD1 agrees at 10 bases. Germline CDR1 SGHDT, CDR2 YYEEEE. CDR3 size: 14 residues. V was pared by 0 bases and J by 6 bases, with 0 bases of the junction left unmatched. CDR3 in amino acids: CASSLGQGAQPQHF. CDR3 nucleotide sequence: TGTGCCAGCAGCTTGGGACAGGGGGCTCAGCCCCAGCATTTT.

This chain joins TRBV15 and TRBJ1-2, with a possible D match to TRBD1 (6 bases). The CDR3 runs 16 residues. V was shortened by 3 bases and J by 3 bases, with 17 bases between the two germline ends. Germline CDR1 is LNHNV and CDR2 is YYDKDF (reference sequence). The CDR3 reads CATSRVFRGSDYGYTF. As DNA, the CDR3 is TGTGCCACCAGCAGGGTATTCAGGGGCTCGGACTATGGCTACACCTTC.

The chain couples TRBV4-1 to TRBJ1-2; D not certain. The CDR3 has 12 amino acids. Between the trimmed V and J ends, which lost 3 bases and 8 bases, there was a span of 10 bases. The germline V gene encodes CDR1 MGHRA and CDR2 YSYEKL. CDR3 DNA sequence: TGCGCCAGCAGCCATCCCCCTAGGGGCTACACCTTC. Translated, it gives CASSHPPRGYTF.

The chain's CDR3 is CASSQDPPLTNEKLFF. In DNA, the CDR3 is TGCGCCAGCAGCCAAGATCCCCCCCTAACTAATGAAAAACTGTTTTTT. V and J are TRBV4-1 and TRBJ1-4; D is undetermined. Germline assignment: CDR1 MGHRA and CDR2 YSYEKL. Trimming shortened V by 0 bases and J by 1 base, and 9 bases separated the two germline ends. This CDR3 has 16 residues.

This clone was counted a few times. This chain connects TRBV4-3 to TRBJ1-1; no firm D call. This CDR3 comprises 15 residues. Looked up from germline, CDR1 is LGHNA and CDR2 is YSLEER. Trimming shortened V by 3 bases and J by 2 bases, and 13 bases separated the two germline ends. DNA of the CDR3: TGCGCCAGCAGCCAGGAGGACGGGAGAAACACTGAAGCTTTCTTT. The encoded protein is CASSQEDGRNTEAFF.

This clone was recorded once. The rearrangement links TRBV25-1 to TRBJ1-5, with TRBD1 matching over 8 bases. In germline, CDR1 is MGHDK, CDR2 SYGVNS. The CDR3 is 15 amino acids. V was pared by 6 bases and J by 1 base, with 5 bases of the junction left unmatched. This chain's CDR3 is CASSPTGGSNQPQHF. For the CDR3, the DNA is TGTGCCAGCAGCCCTACAGGGGGAAGCAATCAGCCCCAGCATTTT.

The chain couples TRBV2 to TRBJ2-7, with 8 bases lining up with TRBD2. The germline CDR1 and CDR2 sequences are SNHLY and FYNNEI. With 2 bases clipped from V and 4 bases from J, the junction kept 1 base outside the gene matches. CDR3 size: 13 residues. The CDR3 DNA is TGTGCCAGCAGTGAACGGGAGGGGTACGAGCAGTACTTC. The encoded protein is CASSEREGYEQYF. The full variable domain, rest sourced from reference TRBV2 and TRBJ2-7, is EPEVTQTPSHQVTQMGQEVILRCVPISNHLYFYWYRQILGQKVEFLVSFYNNEISEKSEIFDDQFSVERPDGSNFTLKIRSTKLEDSAMYFCASSEREGYEQYFGPGTRLTVT.

The chain combines TRBV6-6 with TRBJ2-7; 7 positions match TRBD2. This CDR3 spans 14 amino acids. V dropped 0 bases and J dropped 7; count of bases not matched to a gene: 6. Germline V gene data show CDR1 as MNHNY and CDR2 as SVGAGI (reference sequence). CDR3 nucleotides: TGTGCCAGCAGTTACTCGGGAGGGCTGCGTGAGCAGTACTTC. Protein sequence: CASSYSGGLREQYF.

On this clone itself: Other DNA variants within this sample encode the same CDR3. The genes are TRBV10-3 and TRBJ1-2; no clear D gene. The CDR3 consists of 11 residues. V lost 3 bases and J 8 bases, leaving 7 bases between the germline ends. Germline V lookup: CDR1 ENHRY, CDR2 SYGVKD. The CDR3 DNA sequence: TGTGCCATCAGTGATCGGGAAGGCTACACCTTC. Amino acid sequence: CAISDREGYTF.

The J gene is TRBJ1-4, the V gene TRBV10-3; TRBD1 is a possible D gene (6 bases). The germline V and J ends were trimmed by 3 bases and 0 bases, with 8 bases remaining between them. The germline V gene has CDR1 ENHRY and CDR2 SYGVKD. The CDR3 is 15 amino acids. In nucleotides, the CDR3 is TGTGCCATCAGTGATGGGGGCGCAACTAATGAAAAACTGTTTTTT. It encodes CAISDGGATNEKLFF.

The gene calls are TRBV11-2 and TRBJ2-5; D uncertain. The CDR3 has 14 residues. The V end lost 3 bases, the J end lost 5 bases, and 13 bases lay between the germline ends. In germline, CDR1 is SGHAT, CDR2 FQNNGV. The CDR3 sequence: CASSLQTPRETQYF. The CDR3 DNA reads TGTGCCAGCAGCTTGCAAACTCCCCGGGAGACCCAGTACTTC.

The V call is TRBV10-3, the J call TRBJ2-7, with D maybe TRBD1 (6 bases). CDR1 and CDR2 from the germline V gene are ENHRY and SYGVKD. V was cut by 10 bases and J by 0 bases, with 10 bases left in between. The CDR3 is 12 residues long. DNA for the CDR3: TGTGCCACAGGGGAAAGCTCCTACGAGCAGTACTTC. Its translation: CATGESSYEQYF.